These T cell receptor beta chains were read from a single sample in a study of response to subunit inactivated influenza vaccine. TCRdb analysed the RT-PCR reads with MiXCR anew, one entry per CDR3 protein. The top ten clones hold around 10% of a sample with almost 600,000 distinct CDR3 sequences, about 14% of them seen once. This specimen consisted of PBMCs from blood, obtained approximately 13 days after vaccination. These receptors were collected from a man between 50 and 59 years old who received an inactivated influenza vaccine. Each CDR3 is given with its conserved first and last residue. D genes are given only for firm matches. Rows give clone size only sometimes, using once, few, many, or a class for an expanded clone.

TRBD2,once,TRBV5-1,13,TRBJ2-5,CASSLSSGGSQYF,TGCGCCAGCAGCCTCTCCAGCGGGGGGTCCCAGTACTTC
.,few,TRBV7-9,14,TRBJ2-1,CASSLGGYYNEQFF,TGTGCCAGCAGCTTAGGCGGGTACTACAATGAGCAGTTCTTC
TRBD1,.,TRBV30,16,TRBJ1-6,CAWSVPGTGDNSPLHF,TGTGCCTGGAGTGTACCGGGGACAGGGGATAATTCACCCCTCCACTTT
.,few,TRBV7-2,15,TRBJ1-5,CASSFSRGRDQPQHF,TGTGCCAGCAGCTTCTCTAGGGGTCGGGATCAGCCCCAGCATTTT
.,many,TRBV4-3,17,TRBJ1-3,CASSQDPYSNSGNTIYF,TGCGCCAGCAGCCAAGATCCCTACTCCAACTCTGGAAACACCATATATTTT
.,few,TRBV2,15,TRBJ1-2,CASSDEGKRGYGYTF,TGTGCCAGCAGTGACGAAGGCAAACGGGGATATGGCTACACCTTC
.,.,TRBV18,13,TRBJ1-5,CASSPGLNQPQHF,TGTGCCAGCTCACCAGGGTTGAATCAGCCCCAGCATTTT
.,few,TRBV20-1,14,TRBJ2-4,CSASDTRMGNIQYF,TGCAGTGCTAGCGACACTAGAATGGGGAACATTCAGTACTTC
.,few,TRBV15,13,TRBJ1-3,CATGTRSGNTIYF,TGTGCCACGGGGACCCGCTCTGGAAACACCATATATTTT
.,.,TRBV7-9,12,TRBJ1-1,CASTFGGPEAFF,TGTGCCAGCACCTTTGGGGGGCCTGAAGCTTTCTTT
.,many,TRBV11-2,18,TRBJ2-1,CASSMRGRRASSYNEQFF,TGTGCCAGCAGTATGCGGGGTCGGCGGGCGAGCTCCTACAATGAGCAGTTCTTC
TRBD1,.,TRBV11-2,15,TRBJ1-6,CASSLGTGGPSPLHF,TGTGCCAGCAGCTTAGGGACAGGGGGCCCTTCACCCCTCCACTTT
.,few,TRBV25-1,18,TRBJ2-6,CASSEWGRAASGANVLTF,TGTGCCAGCAGTGAATGGGGCAGGGCCGCCTCTGGGGCCAACGTCCTGACTTTC
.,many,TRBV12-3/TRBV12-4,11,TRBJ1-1,CASSLATEAFF,TGTGCCAGCAGTTTGGCGACTGAAGCTTTCTTT
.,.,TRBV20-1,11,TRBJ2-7,CSAAKIYEQYF,TGCAGTGCTGCGAAGATTTACGAGCAGTACTTC
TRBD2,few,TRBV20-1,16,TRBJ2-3,CSARASSGRAADTQYF,TGCAGTGCTAGAGCCTCTAGCGGGAGGGCGGCAGATACGCAGTATTTT
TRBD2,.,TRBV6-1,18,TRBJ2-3,CASRPLAGRASYTDTQYF,TGTGCCAGCAGGCCCCTAGCGGGCCGGGCCTCTTACACAGATACGCAGTATTTT
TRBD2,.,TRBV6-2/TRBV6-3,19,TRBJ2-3,CASSYSGPTLAGSTDTQYF,TGTGCCAGCAGTTACTCGGGCCCGACGCTAGCGGGAAGCACAGATACGCAGTATTTT
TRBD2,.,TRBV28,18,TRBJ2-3,CASSLRGLAGGRTDTQYF,TGTGCCAGCAGTTTGCGGGGACTAGCGGGGGGCCGCACAGATACGCAGTATTTT
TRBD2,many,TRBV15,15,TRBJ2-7,CATSRGAGGPFEQYF,TGTGCCACCAGCAGAGGCGCGGGAGGGCCATTCGAGCAGTACTTC